This T cell receptor (beta chain) was recovered during a study of blood T cells in healthy people across ages. General study results and limits: Underestimates were what the diversity estimates from one million T cells were considered to be.

Alongside a J-beta primer mix, a sample-barcoded 5' primer served in a second PCR lasting about 7 to 12 cycles. TCRdb itself ran the 5' RACE reads through MiXCR, one entry per CDR3 protein. The sample lists roughly 1,500,000 distinct CDR3 sequences; approximately 42% were seen once. Researchers isolated at least 6.5 million PBMCs per sample. As regards this clonotype: Antigen unknown. Mismatch with germline at one junction end may stem from a read error.

Looked up from germline, CDR1 is MNHEY and CDR2 is SVGAGI. The CDR3 contains 16 residues. V gene TRBV6-5 combines with J gene TRBJ2-2; TRBD2 matches 13 bases. Specimen: blood. This sequence was found in a woman aged 18-29 years in good health. The CDR3 loop reads CASSITSGRDTRELFF. The CDR3 DNA sequence: TGTGCCAGCAGTATAACTAGCGGGAGGGACACCAGGGAGCTGTTTTTT.